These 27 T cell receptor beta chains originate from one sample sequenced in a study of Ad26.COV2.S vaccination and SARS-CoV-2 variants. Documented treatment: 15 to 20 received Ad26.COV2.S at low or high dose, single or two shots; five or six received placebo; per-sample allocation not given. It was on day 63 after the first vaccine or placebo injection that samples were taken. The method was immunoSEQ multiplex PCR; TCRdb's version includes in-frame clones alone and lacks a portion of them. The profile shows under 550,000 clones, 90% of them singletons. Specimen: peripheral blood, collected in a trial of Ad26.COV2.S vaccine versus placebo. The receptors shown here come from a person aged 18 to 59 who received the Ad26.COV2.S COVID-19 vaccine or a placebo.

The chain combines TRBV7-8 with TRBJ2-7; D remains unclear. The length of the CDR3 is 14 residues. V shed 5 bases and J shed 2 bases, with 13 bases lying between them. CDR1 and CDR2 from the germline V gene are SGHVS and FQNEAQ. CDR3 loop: CASSEPGLPYEQYF. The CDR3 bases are TGTGCCAGCAGCGAGCCAGGCCTCCCCTACGAGCAGTACTTC.

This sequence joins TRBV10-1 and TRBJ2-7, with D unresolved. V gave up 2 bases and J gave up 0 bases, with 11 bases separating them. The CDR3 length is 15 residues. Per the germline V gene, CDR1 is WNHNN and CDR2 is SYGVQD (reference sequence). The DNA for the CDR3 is TGCGCCAGCAGTGAGGGGCAGGAGAGCTCCTACGAGCAGTACTTC. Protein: CASSEGQESSYEQYF.

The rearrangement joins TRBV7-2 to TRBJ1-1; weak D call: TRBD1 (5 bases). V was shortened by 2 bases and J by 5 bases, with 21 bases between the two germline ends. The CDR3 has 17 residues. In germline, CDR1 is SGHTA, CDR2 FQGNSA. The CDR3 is CASSLPNDSGWRTEAFF. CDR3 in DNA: TGTGCCAGCAGCTTACCGAATGACTCAGGGTGGAGAACTGAAGCTTTCTTT.

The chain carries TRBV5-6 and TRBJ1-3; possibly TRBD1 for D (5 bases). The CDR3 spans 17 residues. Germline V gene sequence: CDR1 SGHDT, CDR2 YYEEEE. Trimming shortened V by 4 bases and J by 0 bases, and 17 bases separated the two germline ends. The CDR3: CASSTIRAQVSGNTIYF. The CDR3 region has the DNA TGTGCCAGCAGCACCATACGGGCACAGGTCTCTGGAAACACCATATATTTT. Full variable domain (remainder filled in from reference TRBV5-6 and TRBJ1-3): DAGVTQSPTHLIKTRGQQVTLRCSPKSGHDTVSWYQQALGQGPQFIFQYYEEEERQRGNFPDRFSGHQFPNYSSELNVNALLLGDSALYLCASSTIRAQVSGNTIYFGEGSWLTVV.

CDR3 nucleotides: TGTGCCAGTAGTCCAGCCTGGGGGGGCAATCAGCCCCAGCATTTT. Protein sequence: CASSPAWGGNQPQHF. The gene calls are TRBV19 and TRBJ1-5; tentative D call: TRBD1 (5 bases). Germline CDR1 LNHDA, CDR2 SQIVND (reference sequence). The CDR3 sequence is 15 residues long. With 5 bases removed from V and 2 bases from J, the gap between germline ends came to 13 bases.

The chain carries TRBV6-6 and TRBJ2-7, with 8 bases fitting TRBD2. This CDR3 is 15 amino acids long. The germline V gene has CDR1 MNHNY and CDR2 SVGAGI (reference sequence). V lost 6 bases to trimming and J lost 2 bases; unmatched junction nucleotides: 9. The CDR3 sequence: CASSLLADGPYEQYF. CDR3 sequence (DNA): TGTGCCAGCAGCCTACTAGCGGACGGACCCTACGAGCAGTACTTC.

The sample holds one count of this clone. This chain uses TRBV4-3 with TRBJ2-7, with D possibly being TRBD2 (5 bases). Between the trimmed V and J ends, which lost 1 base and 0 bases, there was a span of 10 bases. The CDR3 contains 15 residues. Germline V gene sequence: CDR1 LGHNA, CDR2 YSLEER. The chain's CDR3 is CASSQAHGVSYEQYF. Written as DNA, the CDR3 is TGCGCCAGCAGCCAAGCTCACGGGGTCTCCTACGAGCAGTACTTC.

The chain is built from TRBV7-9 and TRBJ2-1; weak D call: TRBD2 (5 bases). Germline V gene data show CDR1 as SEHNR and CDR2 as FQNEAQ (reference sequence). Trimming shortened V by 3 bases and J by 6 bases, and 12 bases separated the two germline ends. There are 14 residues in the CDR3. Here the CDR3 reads CASSFPGRRNEQFF. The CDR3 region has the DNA TGTGCCAGCAGCTTTCCGGGGAGACGCAATGAGCAGTTCTTC.

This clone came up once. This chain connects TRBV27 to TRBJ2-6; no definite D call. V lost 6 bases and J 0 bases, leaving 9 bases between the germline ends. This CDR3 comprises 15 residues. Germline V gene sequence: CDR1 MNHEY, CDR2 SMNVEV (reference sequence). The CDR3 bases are TGTGCCAGCAGGTTAGTTGGCTCTGGGGCCAACGTCCTGACTTTC. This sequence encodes CASRLVGSGANVLTF. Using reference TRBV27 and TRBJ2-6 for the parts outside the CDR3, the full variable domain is EAQVTQNPRYLITVTGKKLTVTCSQNMNHEYMSWYRQDPGLGLRQIYYSMNVEVTDKGDVPEGYKVSRKEKRNFPLILESPSPNQTSLYFCASRLVGSGANVLTFGAGSRLTVL.

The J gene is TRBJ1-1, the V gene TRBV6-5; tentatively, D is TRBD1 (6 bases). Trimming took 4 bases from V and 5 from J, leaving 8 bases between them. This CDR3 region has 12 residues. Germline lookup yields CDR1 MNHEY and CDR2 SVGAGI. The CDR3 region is CASSFRGTEAFF. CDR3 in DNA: TGTGCCAGCAGTTTCAGGGGAACTGAAGCTTTCTTT.

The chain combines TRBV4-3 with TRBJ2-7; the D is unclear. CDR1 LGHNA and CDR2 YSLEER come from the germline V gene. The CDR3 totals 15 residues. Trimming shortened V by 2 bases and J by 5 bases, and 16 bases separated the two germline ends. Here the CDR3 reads CASSQYSWGRNEQYF. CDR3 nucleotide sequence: TGCGCCAGCAGCCAATATAGCTGGGGAAGGAACGAGCAGTACTTC.

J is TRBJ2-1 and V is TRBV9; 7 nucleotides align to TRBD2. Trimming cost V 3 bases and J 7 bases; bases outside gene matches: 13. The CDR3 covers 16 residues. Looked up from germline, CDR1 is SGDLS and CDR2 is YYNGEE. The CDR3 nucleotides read TGTGCCAGCAGCGGAACTACGGGAGGAATTTGGAATGAGCAGTTCTTC. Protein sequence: CASSGTTGGIWNEQFF. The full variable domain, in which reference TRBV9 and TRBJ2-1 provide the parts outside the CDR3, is DSGVTQTPKHLITATGQRVTLRCSPRSGDLSVYWYQQSLDQGLQFLIQYYNGEERAKGNILERFSAQQFPDLHSELNLSSLELGDSALYFCASSGTTGGIWNEQFFGPGTRLTVL.

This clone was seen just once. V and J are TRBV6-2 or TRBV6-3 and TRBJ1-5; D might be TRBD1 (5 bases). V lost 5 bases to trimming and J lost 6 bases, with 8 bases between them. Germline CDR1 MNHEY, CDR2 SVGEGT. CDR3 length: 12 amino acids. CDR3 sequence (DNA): TGTGCCAGCAGTCGGGGGGGTCAGCCCCAGCATTTT. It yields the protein CASSRGGQPQHF.

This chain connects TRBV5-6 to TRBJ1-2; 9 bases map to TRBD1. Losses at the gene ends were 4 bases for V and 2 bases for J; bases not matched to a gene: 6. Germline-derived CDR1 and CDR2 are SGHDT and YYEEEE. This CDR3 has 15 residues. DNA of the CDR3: TGTGCCAGCAGCCCGGGGACAGGGACCAACTATGGCTACACCTTC. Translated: CASSPGTGTNYGYTF.

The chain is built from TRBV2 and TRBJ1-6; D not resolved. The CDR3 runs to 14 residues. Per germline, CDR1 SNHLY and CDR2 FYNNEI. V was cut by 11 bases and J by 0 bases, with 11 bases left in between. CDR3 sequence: CACSVLSYNSPLHF. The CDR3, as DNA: TGTGCCTGTTCTGTGCTCTCCTATAATTCACCCCTCCACTTT.

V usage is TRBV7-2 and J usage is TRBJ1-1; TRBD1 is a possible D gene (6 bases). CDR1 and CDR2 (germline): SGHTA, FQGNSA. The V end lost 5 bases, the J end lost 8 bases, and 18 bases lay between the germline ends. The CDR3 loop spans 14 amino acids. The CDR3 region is CASSLPLGGMEAFF. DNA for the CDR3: TGTGCCAGCAGCCTTCCTTTGGGGGGCATGGAAGCTTTCTTT.

CDR3 amino acids: CARSGSGANVLTF. The CDR3 bases are TGTGCCAGATCAGGCTCTGGGGCCAACGTCCTGACTTTC. This rearrangement joins TRBV5-8 to TRBJ2-6; D not resolved. The CDR3 is 13 residues long. CDR1 is SGHTS, CDR2 YDEGEE, per germline. Trimming shortened V by 8 bases and J by 0 bases, and 6 bases separated the two germline ends.

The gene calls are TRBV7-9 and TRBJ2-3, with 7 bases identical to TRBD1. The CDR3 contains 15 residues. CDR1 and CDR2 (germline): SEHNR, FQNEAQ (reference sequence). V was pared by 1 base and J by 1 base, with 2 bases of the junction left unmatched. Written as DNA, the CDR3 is TGTGCCAGCAGCTTAGACAGGGGCGGCACAGATACGCAGTATTTT. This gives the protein CASSLDRGGTDTQYF. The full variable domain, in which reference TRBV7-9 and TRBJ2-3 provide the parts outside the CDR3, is DTGVSQNPRHKITKRGQNVTFRCDPISEHNRLYWYRQTLGQGPEFLTYFQNEAQLEKSRLLSDRFSAERPKGSFSTLEIQRTEQGDSAMYLCASSLDRGGTDTQYFGPGTRLTVL.

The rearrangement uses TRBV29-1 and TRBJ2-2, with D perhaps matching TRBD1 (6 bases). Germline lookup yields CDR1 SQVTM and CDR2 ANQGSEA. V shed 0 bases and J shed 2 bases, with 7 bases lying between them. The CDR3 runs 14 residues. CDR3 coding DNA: TGCAGCGTTGAAGAACAGGGAAACACCGGGGAGCTGTTTTTT. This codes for CSVEEQGNTGELFF.

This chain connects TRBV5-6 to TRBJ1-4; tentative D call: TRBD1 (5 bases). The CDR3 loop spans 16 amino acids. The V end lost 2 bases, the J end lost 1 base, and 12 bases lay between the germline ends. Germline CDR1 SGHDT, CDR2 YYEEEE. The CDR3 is CASSFRQGGTNEKLFF. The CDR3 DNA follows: TGTGCCAGCAGCTTCAGGCAGGGAGGAACTAATGAAAAACTGTTTTTT.

The CDR3 region is CASSSPGDTGELFF. The CDR3, as DNA: TGTGCCAGCTCTTCCCCGGGGGACACCGGGGAGCTGTTTTTT. The chain carries TRBV18 and TRBJ2-2; D may be TRBD2 (6 bases). With 6 bases removed from V and 3 bases from J, the gap between germline ends came to 11 bases. The CDR3 runs 14 residues. CDR1 KGHSH and CDR2 LQKENI come from the germline V gene.

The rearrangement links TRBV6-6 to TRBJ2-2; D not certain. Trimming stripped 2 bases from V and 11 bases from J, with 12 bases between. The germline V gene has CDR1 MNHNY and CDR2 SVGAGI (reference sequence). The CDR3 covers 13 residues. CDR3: CASSYPLVPELFF. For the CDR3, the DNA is TGTGCCAGCAGTTACCCGCTAGTTCCAGAGCTGTTTTTT.

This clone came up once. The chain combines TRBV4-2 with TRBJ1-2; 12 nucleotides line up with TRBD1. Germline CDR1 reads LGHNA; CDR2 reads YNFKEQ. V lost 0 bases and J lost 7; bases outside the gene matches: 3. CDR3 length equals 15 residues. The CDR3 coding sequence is TGTGCCAGCAGCCAAGAAGGGACAGGGGGCAGTGGCTACACCTTC. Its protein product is CASSQEGTGGSGYTF.

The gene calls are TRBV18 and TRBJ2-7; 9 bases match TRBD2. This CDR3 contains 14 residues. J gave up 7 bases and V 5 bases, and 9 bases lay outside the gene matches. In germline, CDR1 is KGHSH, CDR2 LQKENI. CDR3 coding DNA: TGTGCCAGCTCAATCGGACTAGCGAACTTGGAGCAGTACTTC. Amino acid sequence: CASSIGLANLEQYF. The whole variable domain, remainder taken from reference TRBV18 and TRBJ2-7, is NAGVMQNPRHLVRRRGQEARLRCSPMKGHSHVYWYRQLPEEGLKFMVYLQKENIIDESGMPKERFSAEFPKEGPSILRIQQVVRGDSAAYFCASSIGLANLEQYFGPGTRLTVT.

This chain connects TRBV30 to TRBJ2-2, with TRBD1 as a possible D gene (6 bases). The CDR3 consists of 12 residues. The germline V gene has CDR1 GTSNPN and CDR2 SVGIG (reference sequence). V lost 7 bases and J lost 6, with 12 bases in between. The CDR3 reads CAFQQGAGELFF. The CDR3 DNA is TGTGCCTTCCAACAGGGAGCCGGGGAGCTGTTTTTT.

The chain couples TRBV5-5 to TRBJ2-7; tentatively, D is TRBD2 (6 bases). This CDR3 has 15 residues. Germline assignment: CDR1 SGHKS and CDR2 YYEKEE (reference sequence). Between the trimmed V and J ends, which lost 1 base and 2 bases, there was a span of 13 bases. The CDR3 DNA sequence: TGTGCCAGCAGCTTGATTGCTAGCGTAACCTACGAGCAGTACTTC. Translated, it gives CASSLIASVTYEQYF.

The CDR3 protein is CASSLAGGGGYEQYF. CDR3 DNA sequence: TGTGCCAGCAGCTTAGCCGGAGGTGGTGGGTACGAGCAGTACTTC. V and J are TRBV7-8 and TRBJ2-7; possibly TRBD2 for D (5 bases). The length of the CDR3 is 15 residues. The V and J ends lost 0 bases and 4 bases respectively, with 13 bases between them. In germline, CDR1 is SGHVS, CDR2 FQNEAQ.